This entry lists 2 T cell receptor beta chains sequenced from one sample in a study of blood T cell repertoires in COVID-19. Sequencing was performed with immunoSEQ multiplex PCR; in TCRdb, only in-frame clones are kept and a portion is missing. The data hold about 78,000 clones, with around 90% observed a single time. Source material: peripheral blood. Receptor source: a woman over 75 with acute or convalescent COVID-19.

V gene TRBV28 combines with J gene TRBJ1-2; a possible D gene is TRBD1 (5 bases). Germline CDR1 reads MDHEN; CDR2 reads SYDVKM. V lost 4 bases and J lost 4, with 16 bases in between. The CDR3 runs 15 residues. The CDR3 DNA follows: TGTGCCAGCAGTTCGGGGGTCTCCTTATCCTATGGCTACACCTTC. Amino acids: CASSSGVSLSYGYTF.

This chain links TRBV18 with TRBJ1-3; a weak D match, TRBD1 (5 bases). Germline loops: CDR1 KGHSH, CDR2 LQKENI. This CDR3 contains 17 residues. Trimming pared 2 bases from V and 0 bases from J, leaving 14 bases between. The CDR3 reads CASSPKTGTDSGNTIYF. Written as DNA, the CDR3 is TGTGCCAGCTCACCAAAAACTGGGACTGACTCTGGAAACACCATATATTTT. Filled out from reference TRBV18 and TRBJ1-3, the complete variable domain reads NAGVMQNPRHLVRRRGQEARLRCSPMKGHSHVYWYRQLPEEGLKFMVYLQKENIIDESGMPKERFSAEFPKEGPSILRIQQVVRGDSAAYFCASSPKTGTDSGNTIYFGEGSWLTVV.